This T cell receptor (beta chain) was documented in a study of cytomegalovirus exposure and HLA in healthy donors. The PCR made use of 60 Vbeta and 13 Jbeta primers. Clones were sequenced by immunoSEQ multiplex PCR, and TCRdb holds only the in-frame ones, with some missing. The top ten clones hold approximately 24% of a sample with 65,000 to 85,000 clones, roughly a tenth of them seen once. The CDR3 length is 14 residues. Trimming took 5 bases from V and 4 from J; bases not matched to a gene: 8. CDR1 is MDHEN, CDR2 SYDVKM, per germline. Source material: PBMCs. The J gene is TRBJ2-7, the V gene TRBV28, with TRBD1 matching over 7 bases. The sequence was collected from a man aged 60-69 years in good health and CMV-seropositive. The CDR3 protein is CASSTGQHWYEQYF. DNA of the CDR3: TGTGCCAGCAGTACGGGACAGCATTGGTACGAGCAGTACTTC.